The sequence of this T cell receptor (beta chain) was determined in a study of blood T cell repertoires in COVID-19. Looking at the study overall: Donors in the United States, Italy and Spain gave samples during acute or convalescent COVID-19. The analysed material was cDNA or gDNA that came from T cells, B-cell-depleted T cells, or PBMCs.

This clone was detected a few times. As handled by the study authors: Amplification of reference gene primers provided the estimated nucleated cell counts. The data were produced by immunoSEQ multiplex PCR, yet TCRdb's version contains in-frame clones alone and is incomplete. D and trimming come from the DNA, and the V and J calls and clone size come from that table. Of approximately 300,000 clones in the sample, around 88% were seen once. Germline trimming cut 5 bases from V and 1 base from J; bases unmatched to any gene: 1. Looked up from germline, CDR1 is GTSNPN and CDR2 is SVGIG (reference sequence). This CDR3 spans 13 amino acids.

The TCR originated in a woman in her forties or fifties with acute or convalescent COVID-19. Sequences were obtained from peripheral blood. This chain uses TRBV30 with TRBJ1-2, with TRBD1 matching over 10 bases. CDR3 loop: CAWGTGDNYGYTF. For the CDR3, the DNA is TGTGCCTGGGGGACAGGGGATAACTATGGCTACACCTTC.